Each of the 27 T cell receptor beta chains below was sequenced from the same sample in a study of blood T cell repertoires in COVID-19. TCRdb's copy holds only in-frame clones and misses some; the assay was immunoSEQ multiplex PCR. Counted here are 200,000 to 250,000 clones, roughly 86% occurring once; the ten biggest clones make up approximately 2.9%. The sample was peripheral blood. The receptors were sampled from a man between 60 and 75 years old with acute or convalescent COVID-19.

The rearrangement uses TRBV5-1 and TRBJ2-2, with 8 positions matching TRBD1. V gave up 4 bases and J gave up 7 bases; unmatched junction bases: 9. Germline V gene data show CDR1 as SGHRS and CDR2 as YFSETQ. The CDR3 sequence is 15 residues long. The CDR3 region has the DNA TGCGCCAGCAGCCTCCGGACAGGGTTTGACGGGGAGCTGTTTTTT. Translation gives CASSLRTGFDGELFF.

Only a few counts were recorded for this clone. The rearrangement joins TRBV28 to TRBJ1-2, with unresolved D. In germline, CDR1 is MDHEN, CDR2 SYDVKM. The V and J ends lost 5 bases and 5 bases respectively, with 9 bases between them. CDR3 length: 12 amino acids. The CDR3, as DNA: TGTGCCAGCAGTCCTCGGTATTATGGCTACACCTTC. Protein sequence: CASSPRYYGYTF.

The V gene is TRBV4-3, the J gene TRBJ1-4, with D unclear. The CDR3 totals 16 residues. Per the germline V gene, CDR1 is LGHNA and CDR2 is YSLEER. V lost 2 bases to trimming and J lost 0 bases, with 10 bases between them. Here the CDR3 DNA reads TGCGCCAGCAGCCAATTGTCCCTACCAACTAATGAAAAACTGTTTTTT. Translating gives CASSQLSLPTNEKLFF.

The chain joins TRBV2 to TRBJ1-6; D is unresolved. Germline V gene sequence: CDR1 SNHLY, CDR2 FYNNEI. CDR3 size: 13 residues. V lost 6 bases and J lost 11, with 14 bases in between. The CDR3 nucleotides are TGTGCCAGCAGGAGCGGAGGGCCTGCACCCCTCCACTTT. It is translated as CASRSGGPAPLHF.

The chain joins TRBV2 to TRBJ2-3, with TRBD2 matching over 10 bases. This CDR3 has 15 amino acids. Germline-derived CDR1 and CDR2 are SNHLY and FYNNEI. V gave up 1 base and J gave up 5 bases; unmatched junction bases: 3. The CDR3 nucleotides are TGTGCCAGCAGTGAAGGCCTAGCGGGGGTAGATACGCAGTATTTT. Its protein is CASSEGLAGVDTQYF.

The CDR3 region has the DNA TGTGCCAGTAGCCCAAGACAGGTGACCTACGAGCAGTACTTC. Translating gives CASSPRQVTYEQYF. J is TRBJ2-7 and V is TRBV19; perhaps TRBD1 as D (6 bases). Germline CDR1 and CDR2: LNHDA and SQIVND (reference sequence). V was pared by 6 bases and J by 2 bases, with 14 bases between. This CDR3 comprises 14 residues.

This sequence joins TRBV28 and TRBJ2-3, with 7 positions matching TRBD2. The CDR3 totals 17 residues. Germline-derived CDR1 and CDR2 are MDHEN and SYDVKM. The V and J ends lost 3 bases and 3 bases, in that order; junction bases with no gene match: 12. The CDR3 nucleotides read TGTGCCAGCAGTTTCCCCGGGCCCGGGAGGCCTACAGATACGCAGTATTTT. It yields the protein CASSFPGPGRPTDTQYF.

The CDR3, as DNA: TGTGCCAGCAGTTTTAGGGGACAGGGGGCGTCTAATGAAAAACTGTTTTTT. This translates into CASSFRGQGASNEKLFF. This chain connects TRBV28 to TRBJ1-4; the match to TRBD1 covers 12 bases. The V gene's germline CDR1 is MDHEN and CDR2 SYDVKM. The CDR3 has 17 residues. V was pared by 3 bases and J by 3 bases, with 5 bases of the junction left unmatched.

This sequence joins TRBV9 and TRBJ2-7; TRBD2 aligns across 8 bases. CDR3 length equals 15 residues. J was trimmed by 6 bases and V by 2 bases; bases with no gene match: 10. Germline V gene lookup returns CDR1 SGDLS and CDR2 YYNGEE. The DNA for the CDR3 is TGTGCCAGCAGCGTTCTTAGCGGGGAGGTTAGCGAGCAGTACTTC. Residues: CASSVLSGEVSEQYF.

The chain joins TRBV15 to TRBJ2-7; D remains unclear. The CDR3 runs to 14 residues. The germline V gene has CDR1 LNHNV and CDR2 YYDKDF (reference sequence). V was shortened by 0 bases and J by 4 bases, with 10 bases between the two germline ends. The CDR3 here is CATSRDLMTYEQYF. In DNA, the CDR3 is TGTGCCACCAGCAGAGATTTAATGACTTACGAGCAGTACTTC.

The chain employs TRBV9 and TRBJ2-7; D uncertain. Germline CDR1 is SGDLS and CDR2 is YYNGEE. The CDR3 runs to 13 residues. Trimming took 0 bases from V and 2 from J, leaving 6 bases between them. This chain's CDR3 is CASSVGPPYEQYF. The CDR3 DNA is TGTGCCAGCAGCGTAGGGCCGCCCTACGAGCAGTACTTC.

The CDR3 DNA is TGTGCCAGCAGCAACACCATAGGGGAGCTGTTTTTT. Amino acids: CASSNTIGELFF. This chain connects TRBV5-4 to TRBJ2-2; D remains ambiguous. CDR1 and CDR2 from the germline V gene are SGHNT and YYREEE (reference sequence). V lost 4 bases to trimming and J lost 8 bases, with 9 bases between them. The CDR3 runs to 12 residues.

The chain is built from TRBV19 and TRBJ2-7, with 7 bases lining up with TRBD1. CDR3 length equals 12 residues. Germline lookup yields CDR1 LNHDA and CDR2 SQIVND (reference sequence). J lost 8 bases, V lost 5 bases, and 6 bases had no gene match. CDR3 sequence: CASSSRQGQQYF. CDR3 sequence (DNA): TGTGCCAGTAGTTCCCGACAGGGCCAGCAGTACTTC.

This rearrangement joins TRBV11-2 to TRBJ1-2, with D hard to call. V was pared by 5 bases and J by 8 bases, with 9 bases between. The germline V gene has CDR1 SGHAT and CDR2 FQNNGV. CDR3 size: 11 residues. The CDR3 DNA reads TGTGCCAGCAGCGGAGTTTGGGGCTACACCTTC. This gives the protein CASSGVWGYTF.

This clone was picked up many times. The chain has TRBV13 and TRBJ1-3; 9 bases are a match to TRBD1. The CDR3 is 18 residues long. In germline, CDR1 is PRHDT, CDR2 FYEKMQ (reference sequence). With V trimmed by 9 bases and J by 0 bases, 15 bases remained unmatched. The CDR3 loop reads CASQRGQGSRSSGNTIYF. CDR3 nucleotides: TGTGCCAGTCAGCGTGGACAGGGGTCCCGGAGCTCTGGAAACACCATATATTTT.

The chain recombines TRBV30 with TRBJ1-6, with 7 nucleotides matching TRBD1. The ends lost 3 bases at V and 14 bases at J; junction bases unmatched: 13. The length of the CDR3 is 14 residues. The V gene's germline CDR1 is GTSNPN and CDR2 SVGIG (reference sequence). The CDR3 spells CAWRAPGGPMALHF. The CDR3 bases are TGTGCCTGGAGGGCCCCAGGGGGACCTATGGCCCTCCACTTT.

V is TRBV5-8 and J is TRBJ1-5; a possible D gene is TRBD1 (5 bases). The V end lost 5 bases, the J end lost 1 base, and 13 bases lay between the germline ends. The CDR3 totals 15 residues. Germline V gives CDR1 SGHTS, CDR2 YDEGEE. CDR3 nucleotides: TGTGCCAGCAGTGTTCAGGGCTTGAGCAATCAGCCCCAGCATTTT. Its translation: CASSVQGLSNQPQHF.

The chain recombines TRBV4-1 with TRBJ2-3; 8 positions match TRBD2. Germline V gives CDR1 MGHRA, CDR2 YSYEKL. After removal of 1 base from V and 1 base from J, the junction contained 4 bases not matched to a gene. This CDR3 is built from 16 residues. This CDR3 reads CASSQVKTSGTDTQYF. Here the CDR3 DNA reads TGCGCCAGCAGCCAAGTAAAGACTAGCGGCACAGATACGCAGTATTTT.

This clone was seen a single time. V usage is TRBV14 and J usage is TRBJ2-1; 9 bases map to TRBD1. V trimming: 1 base; J trimming: 15 bases; junction bases outside the gene matches: 4. The CDR3 contains 12 residues. Germline loops: CDR1 SGHDN, CDR2 FVKESK. The CDR3 here is CASSQGGTGRFF. CDR3 bases: TGTGCCAGCAGCCAAGGAGGGACAGGGCGGTTCTTC.

The chain links TRBV29-1 to TRBJ2-2, with D possibly being TRBD2 (5 bases). Germline-derived CDR1 and CDR2 are SQVTM and ANQGSEA. The length of the CDR3 is 15 residues. Trimming pared 4 bases from V and 4 bases from J, leaving 16 bases between. CDR3: CSVAAPVGSTGELFF. CDR3 DNA: TGCAGCGTTGCTGCTCCGGTGGGGAGCACCGGGGAGCTGTTTTTT.

V usage is TRBV5-1 and J usage is TRBJ1-2; 7 bases map to TRBD1. J gave up 4 bases and V 0 bases, and 3 bases lay outside the gene matches. Germline loops: CDR1 SGHRS, CDR2 YFSETQ. The CDR3 runs to 14 residues. The CDR3 loop is CASSLATGSYGYTF. Here the CDR3 DNA reads TGCGCCAGCAGCTTGGCGACAGGGAGCTATGGCTACACCTTC.

The J gene is TRBJ1-2, the V gene TRBV13; tentative D call: TRBD1 (6 bases). This CDR3 has 15 residues. The germline V gene encodes CDR1 PRHDT and CDR2 FYEKMQ (reference sequence). V shed 2 bases and J shed 8 bases, with 18 bases lying between them. The CDR3 reads CASSLWGQGPGGYTF. Here the CDR3 DNA reads TGTGCCAGCAGCTTATGGGGGCAGGGGCCGGGAGGCTACACCTTC.

V gene TRBV12-3 or TRBV12-4 combines with J gene TRBJ1-2; 10 nucleotides match TRBD1. The CDR3 is 13 residues long. The V and J ends lost 5 bases and 7 bases, in that order; junction bases with no gene match: 4. The CDR3 region is CASSERQGAGYTF. CDR3 bases: TGTGCCAGCAGTGAAAGACAGGGGGCTGGCTACACCTTC.

This chain's CDR3 is CASSYVGVSNQPQHF. The CDR3 DNA is TGTGCCAGCAGTTACGTAGGGGTTAGCAATCAGCCCCAGCATTTT. The V and J genes are TRBV6-2 or TRBV6-3 and TRBJ1-5; possibly TRBD1 for D (5 bases). V gave up 2 bases and J gave up 0 bases, with 8 bases separating them. This CDR3 has 15 amino acids. The germline CDR1 and CDR2 sequences are MNHEY and SVGEGT.

This clone was recorded at least ten times. This chain links TRBV5-4 with TRBJ2-3; 9 bases line up with TRBD1. Per germline, CDR1 SGHNT and CDR2 YYREEE (reference sequence). The CDR3 loop spans 15 amino acids. Trimming took 4 bases from V and 2 from J; bases not matched to a gene: 5. The CDR3 is CASSLDRGVTDTQYF. As DNA, the CDR3 is TGTGCCAGCAGCCTAGACAGGGGGGTCACAGATACGCAGTATTTT.

This clone was observed once. The rearrangement uses TRBV28 and TRBJ2-7, with 7 bases lining up with TRBD1. Losses at the gene ends were 5 bases for V and 2 bases for J; bases not matched to a gene: 6. CDR3 length: 14 amino acids. Germline lookup yields CDR1 MDHEN and CDR2 SYDVKM. The DNA for the CDR3 is TGTGCCAGCAGTCTACAGGGGCGACCCTACGAGCAGTACTTC. It yields the protein CASSLQGRPYEQYF.

This rearrangement joins TRBV10-3 to TRBJ1-2; 7 bases align to TRBD1. CDR1 and CDR2 from the germline V gene are ENHRY and SYGVKD. J gave up 5 bases and V 3 bases, and 12 bases lay outside the gene matches. This CDR3 has 16 residues. The CDR3 spells CAISDPAGGTWYGYTF. DNA of the CDR3: TGTGCCATCAGTGATCCTGCAGGGGGGACTTGGTATGGCTACACCTTC.